The next 14 T cell receptor beta chains were all read from a single sample in a study of PD-1 blockade in classical Hodgkin lymphoma. Each patient experienced a relapse that followed autologous stem cell transplantation, and brentuximab vedotin exposure varied. Generated by immunoSEQ multiplex PCR, the TCRdb table keeps only in-frame clones and is missing some. The table lists 13,000 or so clones, around 75% of them singletons. The material sequenced was peripheral blood mononuclear cells (PBMCs), taken at baseline. The receptors derive from a human donor with classical Hodgkin lymphoma.

This chain connects TRBV19 to TRBJ1-5; 8 positions agree with TRBD1. The germline CDR1 and CDR2 sequences are LNHDA and SQIVND (reference sequence). Unmatched junction bases numbered 5, after V lost 3 bases and J lost 7 bases. This CDR3 region has 14 residues. The CDR3 DNA follows: TGTGCCAGTAGTATCAGGGGGCTGGGGCAGCCCCAGCATTTT. Encoded protein: CASSIRGLGQPQHF.

The V call is TRBV28, the J call TRBJ2-7, with 12 bases lining up with TRBD2. CDR3 length equals 18 residues. Germline values: CDR1 MDHEN, CDR2 SYDVKM. V lost 6 bases to trimming and J lost 5 bases; unmatched junction nucleotides: 17. CDR3: CASRSFPSSGRAVDEQYF. The CDR3 DNA follows: TGTGCCAGCAGATCATTCCCCTCTAGCGGGAGGGCCGTAGACGAGCAGTACTTC.

The V gene is TRBV5-4, the J gene TRBJ2-5; D remains ambiguous. Trimming left V 4 bases short and J 2 bases short, with 15 bases between. This CDR3 is 15 amino acids long. CDR1 and CDR2 (germline): SGHNT, YYREEE (reference sequence). CDR3 residues: CASSPRSLLQETQYF. CDR3 DNA sequence: TGTGCCAGCAGCCCGCGCTCTCTATTACAAGAGACCCAGTACTTC.

Only one count was recorded for this clone. V is TRBV7-2 and J is TRBJ2-7, with D possibly being TRBD1 (7 bases). The CDR3 length is 14 residues. CDR1 SGHTA and CDR2 FQGNSA come from the germline V gene. The V end was cut by 3 bases, the J end by 2 bases, with 11 bases between. The CDR3 DNA sequence: TGTGCCAGCAGCTTGGCGGGGACAGCCTACGAGCAGTACTTC. Amino acids: CASSLAGTAYEQYF.

The V call is TRBV4-2, the J call TRBJ2-7; the D gene is possibly TRBD1 (6 bases). Trimming cost V 1 base and J 1 base, with 8 bases left between them. Germline CDR1 is LGHNA and CDR2 is YNFKEQ. The CDR3 totals 14 residues. The CDR3 DNA is TGTGCCAGCAGCCAAGGAGGACAGTCCTACGAGCAGTACTTC. It translates to CASSQGGQSYEQYF.

J is TRBJ2-3 and V is TRBV7-9; D remains unclear. Germline V CDR1 and CDR2: SEHNR, FQNEAQ (reference sequence). V dropped 1 base and J dropped 0 bases, with 5 bases sitting between them. The CDR3 sequence is 14 residues long. The CDR3: CASSLVGSTDTQYF. CDR3 nucleotides: TGTGCCAGCAGCTTAGTCGGAAGCACAGATACGCAGTATTTT.

J is TRBJ2-5 and V is TRBV10-3; possible D gene TRBD1, 5 bases. Germline CDR1 reads ENHRY; CDR2 reads SYGVKD. This CDR3 comprises 12 residues. Trimming removed 8 bases at V and 4 bases at J, with 11 bases between. The CDR3 DNA follows: TGTGCCATCTACCAGGGTGGAGAGACCCAGTACTTC. It specifies CAIYQGGETQYF.

The chain joins TRBV4-1 to TRBJ1-2, with TRBD1 matching 9 bases. The trim removed 0 bases at V and 7 bases at J, leaving 9 bases unmatched. The CDR3 contains 16 residues. Germline assignment: CDR1 MGHRA and CDR2 YSYEKL. The CDR3 loop is CASSQDRDRDFGGYTF. The CDR3 DNA is TGCGCCAGCAGCCAAGACCGGGACAGGGATTTCGGTGGCTACACCTTC.

A note on this clone: This same CDR3 is encoded by further DNA sequences in the sample. The chain employs TRBV19 and TRBJ2-3; 9 nucleotides agree with TRBD1. The length of the CDR3 is 13 residues. After removal of 9 bases from V and 1 base from J, the junction contained 2 bases not matched to a gene. From germline, CDR1 is LNHDA and CDR2 SQIVND (reference sequence). CDR3 nucleotide sequence: TGTGCCAGCCGGGACAGGGGCACAGATACGCAGTATTTT. It encodes CASRDRGTDTQYF.

CDR3 sequence: CSVGAGDSNQPQHF. CDR3 in DNA: TGCAGCGTTGGTGCTGGAGATAGCAATCAGCCCCAGCATTTT. The chain is built from TRBV29-1 and TRBJ1-5; unclear D gene. V lost 4 bases and J 0 bases, leaving 10 bases between the germline ends. This CDR3 comprises 14 residues. Germline lookup yields CDR1 SQVTM and CDR2 ANQGSEA.

This clone was seen a few times. The rearrangement joins TRBV27 to TRBJ2-2, with 7 nucleotides matching TRBD1. V was clipped by 6 bases and J by 4 bases; unmatched bases: 11. Germline CDR1 MNHEY, CDR2 SMNVEV (reference sequence). The CDR3 contains 16 residues. The CDR3 protein is CASREPAGGFTGELFF. The CDR3 nucleotides read TGTGCCAGCAGAGAGCCGGCAGGGGGTTTCACCGGGGAGCTGTTTTTT.

This chain joins TRBV7-9 and TRBJ1-2; 10 positions match TRBD1. Germline CDR1 is SEHNR and CDR2 is FQNEAQ (reference sequence). Germline trimming cut 1 base from V and 0 bases from J; bases unmatched to any gene: 8. The CDR3 consists of 18 residues. CDR3: CASSLVLSGQGTNYGYTF. The CDR3 DNA follows: TGTGCCAGCAGCTTAGTTCTATCGGGACAGGGGACTAACTATGGCTACACCTTC.

The V gene is TRBV9, the J gene TRBJ2-3; 10 bases match TRBD2. Germline CDR1 reads SGDLS; CDR2 reads YYNGEE. Trimming at V came to 1 base and at J to 4 bases, leaving 6 bases not matched to a gene. This CDR3 is 16 amino acids long. The CDR3 here is CASSVNSGRDPDTQYF. CDR3 DNA: TGTGCCAGCAGCGTAAACAGCGGGAGGGACCCAGATACGCAGTATTTT. Filled out from reference TRBV9 and TRBJ2-3, the complete variable domain reads DSGVTQTPKHLITATGQRVTLRCSPRSGDLSVYWYQQSLDQGLQFLIQYYNGEERAKGNILERFSAQQFPDLHSELNLSSLELGDSALYFCASSVNSGRDPDTQYFGPGTRLTVL.

This clone was seen a single time. The chain joins TRBV2 to TRBJ1-1; no clear D. Per germline, CDR1 SNHLY and CDR2 FYNNEI. The V end was cut by 6 bases, the J end by 4 bases, with 18 bases between. The CDR3 has 15 residues. DNA for the CDR3: TGTGCCAGCAGGGGAGACCGGGCGGCCGGCACTGAAGCTTTCTTT. Its translation: CASRGDRAAGTEAFF.